A single sample is the source of the 32 T cell receptor beta chains below, sequenced in a study of vaccination and CD4 T cells after COVID-19. At the Johns Hopkins FTIC core, DNA taken from cultured CD4+ T cells was sequenced by way of the Oncomine TCR Beta short-read assay. TCRdb passed the PCR reads through MiXCR, listing each CDR3 protein once. The repertoire holds 10,000 to 15,000 distinct CDR3 sequences, with 50% as singletons. The treatment: 10-day PBMC culture with coronavirus spike peptide pools or control peptides (ViraFEST assay). Their specific antigens are unknown. The sample comprised CD4+ T cells from blood, cultured in vitro. The source of these receptors is a human donor who had recovered from COVID-19.

This chain uses TRBV20-1 with TRBJ2-1; a possible D gene is TRBD1 (6 bases). CDR1 DFQATT and CDR2 SNEGSKA come from the germline V gene (reference sequence). The CDR3 is made up of 11 amino acids. Trimming cost V 1 base and J 12 bases, with 10 bases left between them. CDR3 nucleotide sequence: TGCAGTGCTAGAGCCGCAGGGGTGCAGTTCTTC. This gives the protein CSARAAGVQFF.

The rearrangement links TRBV7-2 to TRBJ2-5; 9 bases align to TRBD1. Germline CDR1 and CDR2: SGHTA and FQGNSA. This CDR3 spans 16 amino acids. J gave up 4 bases and V 0 bases, and 6 bases lay outside the gene matches. Here the CDR3 DNA reads TGTGCCAGCAGCTTAGCTGGGACAGGGAACCGAGAGACCCAGTACTTC. This translates into CASSLAGTGNRETQYF.

The J gene is TRBJ2-1, the V gene TRBV19; the D gene is possibly TRBD1 (6 bases). The V gene lost 4 bases and the J gene lost 7 bases, with 17 bases spanning the gap. This CDR3 comprises 15 residues. Germline V gene lookup returns CDR1 LNHDA and CDR2 SQIVND (reference sequence). In DNA form, the CDR3 reads TGTGCCAGTAGTACCCCAGGACAGTTAAATAATGAGCAGTTCTTC. Amino acid sequence: CASSTPGQLNNEQFF.

This sequence joins TRBV12-5 and TRBJ2-4; D not resolved. Germline lookup yields CDR1 LGHNT and CDR2 FRNRAP. Trimming pared 1 base from V and 6 bases from J, leaving 7 bases between. CDR3 length equals 13 residues. The CDR3, as DNA: TGTGCTAGTGGTTTGGGGGTTATAAACATTCAGTACTTC. Amino acid sequence: CASGLGVINIQYF.

The V and J genes are TRBV19 and TRBJ1-5; D is uncertain. Germline V CDR1 and CDR2: LNHDA, SQIVND (reference sequence). V was cut by 4 bases and J by 3 bases, with 4 bases left in between. CDR3 size: 12 residues. For the CDR3, the DNA is TGTGCCAGTAGTAGAAACAATCAGCCCCAGCATTTT. Translation gives CASSRNNQPQHF.

The DNA for the CDR3 is TGTGCCAGCAGCCCGACAGGGTTGGGCGGCTACACCTTC. Its protein product is CASSPTGLGGYTF. V is TRBV11-3 and J is TRBJ1-2; 7 bases are shared with TRBD1. This CDR3 comprises 13 residues. Germline lookup yields CDR1 SGHNT and CDR2 YENEEA. Losses at the gene ends were 5 bases for V and 8 bases for J; bases not matched to a gene: 8.

The V gene is TRBV7-2, the J gene TRBJ1-6; D remains unclear. The CDR3 covers 17 residues. Germline CDR1 reads SGHTA; CDR2 reads FQGNSA. V lost 0 bases, J lost 0 bases, and 9 bases lay in between. The CDR3, as DNA: TGTGCCAGCAGCTTAGCGCCGCCCGGCTCCTATAATTCACCCCTCCACTTT. Protein product: CASSLAPPGSYNSPLHF.

This clonotype was picked up a small number of times. J is TRBJ1-4 and V is TRBV20-1; 9 nucleotides match TRBD1. The CDR3 has 18 residues. V lost 0 bases to trimming and J lost 2 bases; unmatched junction nucleotides: 10. CDR1 is DFQATT, CDR2 SNEGSKA, per germline (reference sequence). The CDR3 spells CSARDYHRGLWTNEKLFF. The CDR3 DNA is TGCAGTGCTAGAGATTACCACAGGGGGCTGTGGACTAATGAAAAACTGTTTTTT.

Comment on this clonotype: The junction and the germline gene differ at one end; a read error may be behind it. V is TRBV19 and J is TRBJ1-3, with D possibly matching TRBD1 (5 bases). The V gene's germline CDR1 is LNHDA and CDR2 SQIVND (reference sequence). The CDR3 has 17 residues. The CDR3 DNA reads TGTACCAGTAGGAAAGTGAGGGGACCGGCGGGAGGAAACACCATATATTTT. As protein: CTSRKVRGPAGGNTIYF.

There are a few counts of this clonotype. The gene calls are TRBV12-3 or TRBV12-4 and TRBJ1-1, with TRBD1 identical over 7 bases. The CDR3 loop spans 14 amino acids. Losses at the gene ends were 3 bases for V and 4 bases for J; bases not matched to a gene: 5. This CDR3 is CASSFLAGGTEAFF. In nucleotides, the CDR3 is TGTGCCAGCAGTTTTCTAGCAGGGGGCACTGAAGCTTTCTTT.

Points on this clonotype: Possible read error: a much larger clone is one base away. This chain uses TRBV6-1 with TRBJ2-1, with 9 bases that match TRBD2. Unmatched junction bases numbered 8, after V lost 2 bases and J lost 6 bases. Germline-derived CDR1 and CDR2 are MNHNS and SASEGT. The CDR3 runs 16 residues. The CDR3 DNA sequence: TGTGCCAGCAGTGAATCGGCGGGGGGGCTATGCAATGAGCAGTTCTTC. Protein product: CASSESAGGLCNEQFF.

The V gene is TRBV7-8, the J gene TRBJ2-1, with 13 bases fitting TRBD2. CDR1 SGHVS and CDR2 FQNEAQ come from the germline V gene. The CDR3 sequence is 15 residues long. With 3 bases clipped from V and 7 bases from J, the junction kept 3 bases outside the gene matches. CDR3 coding DNA: TGTGCCAGCAGCTTTACTAGCGGGGGGGCAAATGAGCAGTTCTTC. It translates to CASSFTSGGANEQFF. Supplemented by reference TRBV7-8 and TRBJ2-1, the full variable domain reads GAGVSQSPRYKVAKRGQDVALRCDPISGHVSLFWYQQALGQGPEFLTYFQNEAQLDKSGLPSDRFFAERPEGSVSTLKIQRTQQEDSAVYLCASSFTSGGANEQFFGPGTRLTVL.

The chain recombines TRBV2 with TRBJ2-1; 8 bases line up with TRBD1. The V gene's germline CDR1 is SNHLY and CDR2 FYNNEI. J lost 2 bases, V lost 6 bases, and 6 bases had no gene match. This CDR3 is 15 amino acids long. The CDR3 region has the DNA TGTGCCAGCAGCCCCGACAGGGGCACCTACAATGAGCAGTTCTTC. It specifies CASSPDRGTYNEQFF.

The CDR3: CSARGDSNYGYTF. The CDR3, as DNA: TGCAGTGCTAGAGGGGACAGTAACTATGGCTACACCTTC. This chain connects TRBV20-1 to TRBJ1-2, with TRBD1 identical over 7 bases. The V and J ends lost 1 base and 1 base, in that order; junction bases with no gene match: 0. CDR1 and CDR2 from the germline V gene are DFQATT and SNEGSKA (reference sequence). This CDR3 has 13 residues.

This clonotype showed up just a few times. The genes are TRBV20-1 and TRBJ1-5; D uncertain. Between the trimmed V and J ends, which lost 0 bases and 3 bases, there was a span of 6 bases. The CDR3 runs 13 residues. Germline V gives CDR1 DFQATT, CDR2 SNEGSKA (reference sequence). Here the CDR3 reads CSARDPNNQPQHF. In nucleotides, the CDR3 is TGCAGTGCTAGAGATCCTAACAATCAGCCCCAGCATTTT.

DNA for the CDR3: TGTGCCAGCAGTTTCAAGGGGGCGGGAAGCACAGATACGCAGTATTTT. This encodes CASSFKGAGSTDTQYF. The chain has TRBV12-3 or TRBV12-4 and TRBJ2-3, with a weak D call TRBD1 (7 bases). V lost 3 bases, J lost 0 bases, and 13 bases lay in between. The CDR3 length is 16 residues.

This clonotype was detected only once. J is TRBJ2-1 and V is TRBV12-3 or TRBV12-4, with a tentative D call TRBD1 (5 bases). The ends were cut back, 4 bases at V and 9 bases at J, with 10 bases in the middle. This CDR3 is 12 amino acids long. Written as DNA, the CDR3 is TGTGCCAGCAGTTCGTCCCAGGGTGAGCAGTTCTTC. As protein: CASSSSQGEQFF.

This clonotype was counted between two and nine times. The rearrangement uses TRBV2 and TRBJ1-6; tentatively, D is TRBD1 (6 bases). The germline CDR1 and CDR2 sequences are SNHLY and FYNNEI. Trimming removed 3 bases at V and 7 bases at J, with 10 bases between. This CDR3 region has 14 residues. This CDR3 is CASSEGGPNSPLHF. The CDR3 DNA follows: TGTGCCAGCAGTGAGGGGGGGCCCAATTCACCCCTCCACTTT.

V is TRBV6-1 and J is TRBJ1-1, with unresolved D. Germline V lookup: CDR1 MNHNS, CDR2 SASEGT. Trimming left V 7 bases short and J 1 base short, with 7 bases between. The CDR3 totals 12 residues. CDR3 DNA sequence: TGTGCCAGCAAGTTCGGGAACACTGAAGCTTTCTTT. Translating it yields CASKFGNTEAFF.

The chain uses TRBV6-5 and TRBJ2-3; maybe TRBD2 (5 bases). V was shortened by 4 bases and J by 6 bases, with 23 bases between the two germline ends. Germline V gene data show CDR1 as MNHEY and CDR2 as SVGAGI. This CDR3 contains 17 residues. Here the CDR3 DNA reads TGTGCCAGCAGTTCCATACCACGGGAACCAGCCCCGGATACGCAGTATTTT. This gives the protein CASSSIPREPAPDTQYF.

The rearrangement joins TRBV6-1 to TRBJ2-1, with D perhaps being TRBD1 or TRBD2 (5 bases each). Germline values: CDR1 MNHNS, CDR2 SASEGT. V dropped 6 bases and J dropped 0 bases, with 12 bases sitting between them. CDR3 length: 15 amino acids. The CDR3 DNA reads as TGTGCCAGCAGAACTGTCGGGGCCTCCTACAATGAGCAGTTCTTC. Encoded protein: CASRTVGASYNEQFF.

In this sample, this clonotype turned up a few times. This rearrangement joins TRBV2 to TRBJ1-3, with D hard to call. The CDR3 has 15 residues. CDR1 is SNHLY, CDR2 FYNNEI, per germline. Trimming removed 2 bases at V and 2 bases at J, with 10 bases between. In DNA, the CDR3 is TGTGCCAGCAGTGAACGAAGGGTTCCTGGAAACACCATATATTTT. It encodes CASSERRVPGNTIYF.

The V gene is TRBV12-5, the J gene TRBJ1-5, with D perhaps TRBD1 (5 bases). Germline V gene lookup returns CDR1 LGHNT and CDR2 FRNRAP. V lost 6 bases and J 2 bases, leaving 8 bases between the germline ends. This CDR3 contains 13 residues. CDR3 protein: CASGPRGNQPQHF. The DNA of the CDR3 is TGTGCTAGTGGCCCCAGGGGCAATCAGCCCCAGCATTTT.

CDR3 region: CASSYSNGGVTDTEAFF. The CDR3 DNA sequence: TGTGCCAGCAGTTACTCGAACGGGGGCGTCACAGACACTGAAGCTTTCTTT. This chain joins TRBV6-5 and TRBJ1-1; possibly TRBD1 for D (6 bases). This CDR3 contains 17 residues. Germline CDR1 reads MNHEY; CDR2 reads SVGAGI. The V end was cut by 0 bases, the J end by 3 bases, with 17 bases between.

This clonotype was seen only a few times. V gene TRBV10-3 combines with J gene TRBJ1-1, with 9 bases that match TRBD1. Germline V gene data show CDR1 as ENHRY and CDR2 as SYGVKD. The CDR3 extends over 15 amino acids. V lost 6 bases and J lost 2; bases outside the gene matches: 7. CDR3 loop: CAISGGTGRNTEAFF. CDR3 DNA: TGTGCCATCAGCGGGGGGACAGGGCGAAACACTGAAGCTTTCTTT.

J is TRBJ1-1 and V is TRBV5-4; D not resolved. This CDR3 contains 14 residues. CDR1 is SGHNT, CDR2 YYREEE, per germline (reference sequence). V lost 0 bases to trimming and J lost 4 bases, with 10 bases between them. CDR3 amino acids: CASSLEPVATEAFF. Here the CDR3 DNA reads TGTGCCAGCAGCTTGGAGCCAGTGGCCACTGAAGCTTTCTTT.

This clonotype was found a few times. The V call is TRBV15, the J call TRBJ2-2; 7 nucleotides align to TRBD2. The junction had 8 bases not matched to a gene; V was cut back by 4 bases and J by 3 bases. Per germline, CDR1 LNHNV and CDR2 YYDKDF (reference sequence). This CDR3 region has 16 residues. The CDR3 loop is CATSKPHAGDTGELFF. Here the CDR3 DNA reads TGTGCCACCAGCAAGCCGCACGCGGGGGACACCGGGGAGCTGTTTTTT. Drawing the rest from reference TRBV15 and TRBJ2-2, the complete variable domain is DAMVIQNPRYQVTQFGKPVTLSCSQTLNHNVMYWYQQKSSQAPKLLFHYYDKDFNNEADTPDNFQSRRPNTSFCFLDIRSPGLGDTAMYLCATSKPHAGDTGELFFGEGSRLTVL.

V and J are TRBV20-1 and TRBJ2-1, with 14 bases aligning to TRBD2. The germline gives CDR1 DFQATT, CDR2 SNEGSKA (reference sequence). This CDR3 has 15 amino acids. V gave up 6 bases and J gave up 9 bases; unmatched junction bases: 10. The CDR3 DNA reads as TGCAGTGCCGATCCCGGGACTAGCGGGGGCAGTGAGCAGTTCTTC. Translated, it gives CSADPGTSGGSEQFF.

The J gene is TRBJ1-1, the V gene TRBV5-1, with 8 bases that match TRBD1. Germline CDR1 and CDR2: SGHRS and YFSETQ. The junction had 10 bases not matched to a gene; V was cut back by 4 bases and J by 2 bases. This CDR3 comprises 16 residues. CDR3 amino acids: CASSPFSDRVNTEAFF. CDR3 nucleotide sequence: TGCGCCAGCAGCCCCTTCTCGGACAGGGTTAACACTGAAGCTTTCTTT. Together with reference TRBV5-1 and TRBJ1-1, the CDR3 gives the full variable domain: KAGVTQTPRYLIKTRGQQVTLSCSPISGHRSVSWYQQTPGQGLQFLFEYFSETQRNKGNFPGRFSGRQFSNSRSEMNVSTLELGDSALYLCASSPFSDRVNTEAFFGQGTRLTVV.

The rearrangement links TRBV20-1 to TRBJ1-6; tentative D call: TRBD1 (5 bases). V dropped 3 bases and J dropped 4 bases, with 7 bases sitting between them. Germline CDR1 reads DFQATT; CDR2 reads SNEGSKA (reference sequence). The CDR3 is made up of 13 amino acids. CDR3 sequence reads: CSARTDYNSPLHF. The CDR3 coding sequence is TGCAGTGCTAGGACAGATTATAATTCACCCCTCCACTTT.

V is TRBV7-9 and J is TRBJ1-2; the match to TRBD1 covers 9 bases. The CDR3 spans 15 residues. J was trimmed by 4 bases and V by 3 bases; bases with no gene match: 6. Germline lookup yields CDR1 SEHNR and CDR2 FQNEAQ (reference sequence). The CDR3 region has the DNA TGTGCCAGCAGCTTGGACAGGGGAAACCTCTATGGCTACACCTTC. The encoded protein is CASSLDRGNLYGYTF.

The chain is built from TRBV6-2 or TRBV6-3 and TRBJ2-5; 11 nucleotides align to TRBD2. The CDR3 length is 17 residues. V shed 5 bases, J shed 1 base, and the junction held 9 bases outside the gene matches. Germline lookup yields CDR1 MNHEY and CDR2 SVGEGT. CDR3 residues: CASSIAGGPPIQETQYF. CDR3 coding DNA: TGTGCCAGCAGTATAGCGGGGGGGCCACCCATCCAAGAGACCCAGTACTTC.